The subject of this entry is one T cell receptor (beta chain). Sequenced by immunoSEQ multiplex PCR; TCRdb stores in-frame clones only, minus some. The sample carries 100,000 to 150,000 clones, approximately 92% recorded once. Germline CDR1 LGHDT, CDR2 YNNKEL (reference sequence). J was trimmed by 0 bases and V by 2 bases; bases with no gene match: 2. The length of the CDR3 is 15 residues. The entry originates in a study of control samples from healthy donors and cancer patients. Sample: PBMCs. The receptor was isolated from a man older than 75 with head and neck cancer. This chain uses TRBV3-1 (or the pseudogene TRBV3-2) with TRBJ1-2, with 8 bases that match TRBD1. This chain's CDR3 is CASSQWDRTNYGYTF. CDR3 DNA sequence: TGTGCCAGCAGCCAATGGGACAGGACTAACTATGGCTACACCTTC.